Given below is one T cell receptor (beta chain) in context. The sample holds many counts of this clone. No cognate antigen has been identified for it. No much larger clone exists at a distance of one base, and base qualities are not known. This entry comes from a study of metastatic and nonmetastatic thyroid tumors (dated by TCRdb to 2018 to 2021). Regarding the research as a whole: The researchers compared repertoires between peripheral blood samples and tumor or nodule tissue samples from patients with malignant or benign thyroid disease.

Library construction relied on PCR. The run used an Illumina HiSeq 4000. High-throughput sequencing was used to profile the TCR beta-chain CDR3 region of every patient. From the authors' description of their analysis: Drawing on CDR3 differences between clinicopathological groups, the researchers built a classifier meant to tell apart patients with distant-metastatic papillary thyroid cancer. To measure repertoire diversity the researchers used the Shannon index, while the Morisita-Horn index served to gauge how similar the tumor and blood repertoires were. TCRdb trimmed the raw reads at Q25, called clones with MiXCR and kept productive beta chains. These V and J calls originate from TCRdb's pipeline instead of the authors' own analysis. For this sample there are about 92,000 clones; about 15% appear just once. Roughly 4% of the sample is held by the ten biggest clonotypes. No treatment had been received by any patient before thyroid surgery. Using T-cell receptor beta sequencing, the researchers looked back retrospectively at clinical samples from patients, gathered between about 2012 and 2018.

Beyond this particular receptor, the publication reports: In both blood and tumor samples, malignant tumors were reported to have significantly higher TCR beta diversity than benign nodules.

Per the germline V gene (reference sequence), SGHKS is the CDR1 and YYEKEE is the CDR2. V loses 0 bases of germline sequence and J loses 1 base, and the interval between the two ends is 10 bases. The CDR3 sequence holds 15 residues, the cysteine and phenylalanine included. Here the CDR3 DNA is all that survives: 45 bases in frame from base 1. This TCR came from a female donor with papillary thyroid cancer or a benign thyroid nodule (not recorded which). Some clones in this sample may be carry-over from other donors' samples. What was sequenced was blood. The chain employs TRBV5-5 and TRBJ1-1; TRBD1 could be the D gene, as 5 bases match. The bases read TGTGCCAGCAGCTTGGGATATGGGGGGAACACTGAAGCTTTCTTT. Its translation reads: CASSLGYGGNTEAFF.